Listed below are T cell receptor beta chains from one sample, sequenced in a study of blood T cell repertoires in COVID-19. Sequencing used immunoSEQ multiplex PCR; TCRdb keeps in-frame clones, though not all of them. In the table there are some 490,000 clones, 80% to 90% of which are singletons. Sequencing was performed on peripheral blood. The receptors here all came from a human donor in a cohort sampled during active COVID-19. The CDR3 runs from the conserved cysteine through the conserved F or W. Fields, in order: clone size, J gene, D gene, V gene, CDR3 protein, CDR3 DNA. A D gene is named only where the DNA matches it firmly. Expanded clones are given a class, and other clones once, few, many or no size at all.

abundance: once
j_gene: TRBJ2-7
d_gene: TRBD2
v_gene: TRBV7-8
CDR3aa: CASSLGGGRSSEQYF
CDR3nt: TGTGCCAGCAGCTTAGGAGGCGGGAGGTCCTCCGAGCAGTACTTC

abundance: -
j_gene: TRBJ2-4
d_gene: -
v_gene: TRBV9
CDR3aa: CASSVSYGGIMDIQYF
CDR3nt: TGTGCCAGCAGCGTAAGCTATGGGGGCATTATGGACATTCAGTACTTC

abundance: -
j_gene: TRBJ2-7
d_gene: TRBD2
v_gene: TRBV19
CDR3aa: CASKGTPEFSGRKSYEQYF
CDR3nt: TGTGCCAGTAAAGGCACACCAGAGTTTAGCGGGAGAAAAAGTTACGAGCAGTACTTC

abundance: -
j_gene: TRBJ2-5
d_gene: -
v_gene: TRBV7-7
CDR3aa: CASSTDGKETQYF
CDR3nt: TGTGCTAGCAGCACGGACGGGAAAGAGACCCAGTACTTC

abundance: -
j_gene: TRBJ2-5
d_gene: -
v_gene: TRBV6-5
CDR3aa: CASSPPLPGQETQYF
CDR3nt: TGTGCCAGCAGTCCACCGCTACCGGGGCAAGAGACCCAGTACTTC

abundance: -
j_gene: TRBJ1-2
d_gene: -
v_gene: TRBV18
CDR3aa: CASSTQGNYGYTF
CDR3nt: TGTGCCAGCTCAACCCAGGGTAACTATGGCTACACCTTC

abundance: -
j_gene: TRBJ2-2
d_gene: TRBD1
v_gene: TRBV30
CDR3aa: CAWSRDRSTGELFF
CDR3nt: TGTGCCTGGTCGCGGGACAGGTCCACCGGGGAGCTGTTTTTT

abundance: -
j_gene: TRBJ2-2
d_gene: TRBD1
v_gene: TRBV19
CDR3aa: CASSVRQGTGELFF
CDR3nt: TGTGCCAGTAGTGTCCGACAGGGCACCGGGGAGCTGTTTTTT

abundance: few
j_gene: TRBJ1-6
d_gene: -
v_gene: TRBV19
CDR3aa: CASSSTPLNSPLHF
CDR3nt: TGTGCCAGTAGTTCTACCCCACTTAATTCACCCCTCCACTTT

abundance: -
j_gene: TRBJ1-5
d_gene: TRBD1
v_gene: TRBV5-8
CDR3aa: CASTTFGQGDQPQHF
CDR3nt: TGTGCCAGCACCACCTTCGGACAGGGCGATCAGCCCCAGCATTTT

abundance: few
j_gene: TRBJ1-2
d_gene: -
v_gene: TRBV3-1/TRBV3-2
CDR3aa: CASSQAGTNYGYTF
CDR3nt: TGTGCCAGCAGCCAGGCGGGGACTAACTATGGCTACACCTTC

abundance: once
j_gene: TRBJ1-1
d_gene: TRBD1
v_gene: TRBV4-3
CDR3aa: CARDPLPRGPVPNTEAFF
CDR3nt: TGCGCCAGAGACCCTCTGCCCAGGGGGCCGGTACCCAACACTGAAGCTTTCTTT

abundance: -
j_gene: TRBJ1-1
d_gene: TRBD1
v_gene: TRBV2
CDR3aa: CASRLGTGDTEAFF
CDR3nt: TGTGCCAGCAGGCTCGGGACAGGGGACACTGAAGCTTTCTTT

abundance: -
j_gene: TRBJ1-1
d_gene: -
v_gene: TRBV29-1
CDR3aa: CSASYRVENTEAFF
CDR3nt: TGCAGCGCCAGCTACAGGGTGGAGAACACTGAAGCTTTCTTT

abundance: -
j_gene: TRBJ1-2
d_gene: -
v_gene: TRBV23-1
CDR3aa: CASSRVGYTF
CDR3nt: TGCGCCAGCAGCCGGGTGGGCTACACCTTC

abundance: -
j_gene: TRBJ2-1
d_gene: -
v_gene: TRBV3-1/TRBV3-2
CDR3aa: CASSQDAWYEGNEQFF
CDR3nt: TGTGCCAGCAGCCAAGATGCCTGGTATGAGGGCAATGAGCAGTTCTTC

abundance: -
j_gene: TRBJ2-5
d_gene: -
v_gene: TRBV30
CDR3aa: CAWNPSSETQYF
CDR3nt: TGTGCCTGGAACCCTAGCTCGGAGACCCAGTACTTC

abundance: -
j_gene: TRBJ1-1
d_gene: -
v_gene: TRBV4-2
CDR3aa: CASSQELGANTEAFF
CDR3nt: TGTGCCAGCAGCCAAGAGCTGGGGGCGAACACTGAAGCTTTCTTT

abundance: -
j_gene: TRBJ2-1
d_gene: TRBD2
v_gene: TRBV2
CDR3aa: CASSEARLAGRGEQFF
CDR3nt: TGTGCCAGCAGTGAAGCGCGACTAGCGGGAAGGGGTGAGCAGTTCTTC

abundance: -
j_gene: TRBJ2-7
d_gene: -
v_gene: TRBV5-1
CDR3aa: CASSLDSIDEQYF
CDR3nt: TGCGCCAGCAGCTTGGACAGTATAGACGAGCAGTACTTC

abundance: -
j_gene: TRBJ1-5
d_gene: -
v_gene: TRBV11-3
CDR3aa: CASSPSKGGILNQPQHF
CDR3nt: TGTGCCAGCAGCCCCTCAAAGGGGGGGATCTTGAATCAGCCCCAGCATTTT

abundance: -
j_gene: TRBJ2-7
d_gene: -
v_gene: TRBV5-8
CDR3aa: CASSGRQASYEQYF
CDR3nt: TGTGCCAGCAGCGGCAGACAGGCGTCCTACGAGCAGTACTTC